The 30 T cell receptor beta chains reported below all come from one sample, sequenced in a study of CD8 T cells in ankylosing spondylitis. TCRdb passed the 5' RACE reads through MiXCR, listing each CDR3 protein once. The data show 250,000 or so distinct CDR3 sequences, 10% seen once. The sample taken for sequencing was blood, either unsorted or a sorted T cell fraction (not recorded which). The receptors here all came from a male donor with ankylosing spondylitis or in good health (not recorded which).

This clonotype has ten or more counts. The chain couples TRBV4-1 to TRBJ1-5; the D gene is possibly TRBD1 (5 bases). The CDR3 length is 16 residues. The V end lost 1 base, the J end lost 4 bases, and 14 bases lay between the germline ends. Germline V lookup: CDR1 MGHRA, CDR2 YSYEKL. This CDR3 is CASSQVGGGGNQPQHF. The CDR3 nucleotides are TGCGCCAGCAGCCAAGTGGGGGGTGGAGGAAATCAGCCCCAGCATTTT.

This clonotype was recorded many times. The chain combines TRBV4-3 with TRBJ2-1, with 13 bases matching TRBD2. Per germline, CDR1 LGHNA and CDR2 YSLEER. CDR3 length: 23 amino acids. Losses at the gene ends were 1 base for V and 0 bases for J; bases not matched to a gene: 18. This chain's CDR3 is CASSQGSDIGGTSGIGSYNEQFF. CDR3 sequence (DNA): TGCGCCAGCAGCCAAGGAAGTGACATAGGTGGGACTAGCGGGATTGGCTCCTACAATGAGCAGTTCTTC.

This clonotype turned up a few times. The CDR3 bases are TGTGCCATGGGGATGCGGGGCACAGATACGCAGTATTTT. It encodes CAMGMRGTDTQYF. The gene calls are TRBV5-6 and TRBJ2-3; maybe TRBD2 (5 bases). This CDR3 is built from 13 residues. Germline assignment: CDR1 SGHDT and CDR2 YYEEEE. V was cut by 9 bases and J by 1 base, with 12 bases left in between.

This clonotype was seen a few times. The chain uses TRBV23-1 and TRBJ1-6; TRBD1 aligns across 10 bases. TRBV23-1 is identified as an open reading frame with a role that is uncertain. Trimming cost V 4 bases and J 9 bases; bases outside gene matches: 6. The CDR3 loop spans 15 amino acids. The CDR3 is CASSRGDRGGSPLHF. In DNA, the CDR3 is TGCGCCAGCAGTCGAGGGGACAGGGGCGGTTCACCCCTCCACTTT.

This sequence joins TRBV13 and TRBJ2-1; 7 bases map to TRBD2. Germline trimming cut 5 bases from V and 8 bases from J; bases unmatched to any gene: 9. The germline CDR1 and CDR2 sequences are PRHDT and FYEKMQ (reference sequence). This CDR3 is built from 14 residues. The chain's CDR3 is CASSPTAGRDEQFF. The CDR3 nucleotides are TGTGCCAGCAGCCCCACCGCGGGGAGGGATGAGCAGTTCTTC.

This clonotype was counted many times. The rearrangement links TRBV5-1 to TRBJ2-1, with 8 bases identical to TRBD2. This CDR3 contains 16 residues. CDR1 SGHRS and CDR2 YFSETQ come from the germline V gene. Trimming at V came to 0 bases and at J to 4 bases, leaving 6 bases not matched to a gene. CDR3 amino acids: CASSLDGLAGYNEQFF. CDR3 bases: TGCGCCAGCAGCTTGGATGGCCTAGCGGGTTACAATGAGCAGTTCTTC.

This clonotype was picked up many times. This sequence joins TRBV5-1 and TRBJ2-3; either TRBD1 or TRBD2 may fit D (5 bases each). CDR3 size: 15 residues. Germline CDR1 reads SGHRS; CDR2 reads YFSETQ. Trimming took off 1 base at V and 1 base at J, with 10 bases between the two ends. The CDR3 DNA is TGCGCCAGCAGCTTGAACGGGGCGCGCACAGATACGCAGTATTTT. Translating gives CASSLNGARTDTQYF.

The J gene is TRBJ2-2, the V gene TRBV5-1; D call uncertain. Germline CDR1 is SGHRS and CDR2 is YFSETQ. The length of the CDR3 is 15 residues. Trimming took 4 bases from V and 7 from J, leaving 17 bases between them. The CDR3 reads CASSRPGEALGELFF. The DNA for the CDR3 is TGCGCCAGCAGCCGCCCCGGAGAAGCCCTCGGGGAGCTGTTTTTT.

Points on this clonotype: A single base separates this from a much larger clone, so it may be a read error. The gene calls are TRBV18 and TRBJ2-2; TRBD2 matches at 7 bases. Germline CDR1 KGHSH, CDR2 LQKENI. Losses at the gene ends were 3 bases for V and 7 bases for J; bases not matched to a gene: 5. This CDR3 has 14 residues. The CDR3 reads CASSPRTRDGELFF. CDR3 DNA: TGTGCCAGCTCACCTAGGACTAGAGACGGGGAGCTGTTTTTT.

This clonotype was picked up a small number of times. The J gene is TRBJ1-2, the V gene TRBV10-3, with 7 positions matching TRBD1. This CDR3 is built from 14 residues. The germline CDR1 and CDR2 sequences are ENHRY and SYGVKD. Losses at the gene ends were 4 bases for V and 3 bases for J; bases not matched to a gene: 5. The CDR3 nucleotides are TGTGCCATCAGTGGGGGAACAGGGGACTATGGCTACACCTTC. It specifies CAISGGTGDYGYTF.

This clonotype was seen repeatedly, ten times or more. The V and J genes are TRBV12-3 or TRBV12-4 and TRBJ2-1; 7 positions match TRBD2. The CDR3 runs 16 residues. Trimming took 7 bases from V and 2 from J; bases not matched to a gene: 11. The CDR3 is CASTLAAGATYNEQFF. CDR3 nucleotide sequence: TGTGCCAGCACCTTGGCGGCGGGAGCGACCTACAATGAGCAGTTCTTC.

This clonotype has a count of ten or more. This sequence joins TRBV11-2 and TRBJ1-1; 8 bases line up with TRBD1. This CDR3 contains 14 residues. J gave up 0 bases and V 4 bases, and 1 base lay outside the gene matches. Germline CDR1 SGHAT, CDR2 FQNNGV. The CDR3 DNA sequence: TGTGCCAGCAGCTCACAGGGGGTGAACACTGAAGCTTTCTTT. It translates to CASSSQGVNTEAFF. The full variable domain, in which reference TRBV11-2 and TRBJ1-1 provide the parts outside the CDR3, is EAGVAQSPRYKIIEKRQSVAFWCNPISGHATLYWYQQILGQGPKLLIQFQNNGVVDDSQLPKDRFSAERLKGVDSTLKIQPAKLEDSAVYLCASSSQGVNTEAFFGQGTRLTVV.

J is TRBJ2-7 and V is TRBV7-6; TRBD2 agrees at 14 bases. Germline-derived CDR1 and CDR2 are SGHVS and FNYEAQ. J gave up 6 bases and V 8 bases, and 9 bases lay outside the gene matches. The CDR3 consists of 15 residues. CDR3 nucleotides: TGTGCCAGCGCGCCGACTAGCGGGGGGGCGGCCGAGCAGTACTTC. It translates to CASAPTSGGAAEQYF.

This clonotype came up many times. The gene calls are TRBV20-1 and TRBJ2-2, with 10 bases lining up with TRBD1. This CDR3 contains 14 residues. CDR1 is DFQATT and CDR2 is SNEGSKA in the germline V gene (reference sequence). This CDR3 is CRDRDRGITGELFF. CDR3 sequence (DNA): TGCAGAGATCGGGACAGGGGAATAACCGGGGAGCTGTTTTTT.

CDR3 in amino acids: CAISVRQNEKLFF. CDR3 in DNA: TGTGCCATCAGTGTCCGACAGAATGAAAAACTGTTTTTT. This chain joins TRBV10-3 and TRBJ1-4, with a weak D call TRBD1 (5 bases). V shed 4 bases and J shed 5 bases, with 8 bases lying between them. The CDR3 totals 13 residues. The germline V gene has CDR1 ENHRY and CDR2 SYGVKD.

This clonotype was detected many times. The rearrangement uses TRBV5-1 and TRBJ2-7; D is unclear. The V and J ends lost 2 bases and 6 bases respectively, with 9 bases between them. Germline V gives CDR1 SGHRS, CDR2 YFSETQ. The CDR3 has 12 amino acids. In DNA form, the CDR3 reads TGCGCCAGCAGCTTAACTCAAAGCGAGCAGTACTTC. As protein: CASSLTQSEQYF.

This clonotype was seen repeatedly, ten times or more. CDR3 coding DNA: TGTGCCAGCAGCCAACTTAATCTAGCGGGAGTGGGCACAGATACGCAGTATTTT. This codes for CASSQLNLAGVGTDTQYF. The chain uses TRBV3-1 and TRBJ2-3, with TRBD2 matching over 10 bases. The germline V gene encodes CDR1 LGHDT and CDR2 YNNKEL (reference sequence). This CDR3 is 18 amino acids long. Germline trimming cut 2 bases from V and 1 base from J; bases unmatched to any gene: 9.

This clonotype has at least ten counts. The DNA for the CDR3 is TGCGCCAGCAGCTTATCACTTCCCCCCAATGAGCAGTTCTTC. This encodes CASSLSLPPNEQFF. The chain employs TRBV5-1 and TRBJ2-1; D is unclear. Germline CDR1 reads SGHRS; CDR2 reads YFSETQ. Trimming took off 2 bases at V and 6 bases at J, with 12 bases between the two ends. The CDR3 runs to 14 residues. Full variable domain (rest looked up from reference TRBV5-1 and TRBJ2-1): KAGVTQTPRYLIKTRGQQVTLSCSPISGHRSVSWYQQTPGQGLQFLFEYFSETQRNKGNFPGRFSGRQFSNSRSEMNVSTLELGDSALYLCASSLSLPPNEQFFGPGTRLTVL.

This clonotype was seen ten or more times. Germline and junction disagree at one end, which may indicate a read error. The chain employs TRBV5-1 and TRBJ2-2; no definite D call. The CDR3 is 12 amino acids. Germline V gives CDR1 SGHRS, CDR2 YFSETQ. In DNA form, the CDR3 reads TGTGCCAGCAGCCTGAACACCGGGGAGCTGTTTTTT. Protein product: CASSLNTGELFF. Variable domain in full (rest from reference TRBV5-1 and TRBJ2-2): KAGVTQTPRYLIKTRGQQVTLSCSPISGHRSVSWYQQTPGQGLQFLFEYFSETQRNKGNFPGRFSGRQFSNSRSEMNVSTLELGDSALYLCASSLNTGELFFGEGSRLTVL.

This sequence joins TRBV11-2 and TRBJ2-1; perhaps TRBD2 as D (6 bases). CDR1 is SGHAT, CDR2 FQNNGV, per germline. The CDR3 length is 15 residues. Trimming took off 0 bases at V and 0 bases at J, with 6 bases between the two ends. CDR3 coding DNA: TGTGCCAGCAGCTTAGAGGACTACTCCTACAATGAGCAGTTCTTC. This codes for CASSLEDYSYNEQFF.

About this clonotype: Germline and junction disagree at one end, which may indicate a read error. The rearrangement links TRBV20-1 to TRBJ1-2; no clear D gene. The length of the CDR3 is 13 residues. Germline assignment: CDR1 DFQATT and CDR2 SNEGSKA (reference sequence). CDR3 sequence: CSARKRLNYGYAF. The CDR3 coding sequence is TGCAGTGCTAGGAAGCGGCTGAACTATGGCTACGCCTTC.

This clonotype was counted ten times or more. The J gene is TRBJ2-3, the V gene TRBV10-3; TRBD2 matches at 16 bases. Germline lookup yields CDR1 ENHRY and CDR2 SYGVKD. This CDR3 comprises 19 residues. The V segment lost 6 bases and the J segment 3 bases; nucleotides outside the gene matches: 12. CDR3 sequence reads: CAISEYPGTSGGATDTQYF. CDR3 nucleotides: TGTGCCATCAGCGAATACCCCGGGACTAGCGGGGGGGCGACAGATACGCAGTATTTT.

This clonotype was detected ten times or more. The CDR3 sequence is CASSYPGRGGFF. CDR3 nucleotide sequence: TGTGCCAGCAGCTACCCGGGACGGGGGGGTTTCTTC. The chain combines TRBV12-3 or TRBV12-4 with TRBJ2-1; 8 bases agree with TRBD2. This CDR3 is 12 amino acids long. V dropped 6 bases and J dropped 16; count of bases not matched to a gene: 11.

In this sample, this clonotype turned up many times. The chain joins TRBV30 to TRBJ1-5; D is undetermined. Germline V gene sequence: CDR1 GTSNPN, CDR2 SVGIG (reference sequence). V lost 2 bases, J lost 6 bases, and 20 bases lay in between. The CDR3 extends over 16 amino acids. Written as DNA, the CDR3 is TGTGCCTGGAGTCTCCCGGGGATCAACCCAAGTCAGCCCCAGCATTTT. Protein product: CAWSLPGINPSQPQHF. Full variable domain (rest looked up from reference TRBV30 and TRBJ1-5): SQTIHQWPATLVQPVGSPLSLECTVEGTSNPNLYWYRQAAGRGLQLLFYSVGIGQISSEVPQNLSASRPQDRQFILSSKKLLLSDSGFYLCAWSLPGINPSQPQHFGDGTRLSIL.

This clonotype was picked up many times. The chain joins TRBV7-2 to TRBJ2-5; D uncertain. V dropped 3 bases and J dropped 0 bases, with 8 bases sitting between them. CDR3 length: 14 residues. Germline V gene sequence: CDR1 SGHTA, CDR2 FQGNSA. The chain's CDR3 is CASSFTRNQETQYF. CDR3 DNA sequence: TGTGCCAGCAGCTTCACGAGAAACCAAGAGACCCAGTACTTC.

This clonotype was observed at least ten times. The V and J genes are TRBV27 and TRBJ2-5; TRBD2 matches at 7 bases. This CDR3 is 16 amino acids long. CDR1 MNHEY and CDR2 SMNVEV come from the germline V gene (reference sequence). J was trimmed by 5 bases and V by 0 bases; bases with no gene match: 9. The CDR3 sequence is CASSLSLGVGGETQYF. CDR3 DNA: TGTGCCAGCAGTTTATCTCTGGGAGTGGGAGGGGAGACCCAGTACTTC.

The chain employs TRBV11-2 and TRBJ2-1; TRBD2 matches 10 bases. Losses at the gene ends were 5 bases for V and 8 bases for J; bases not matched to a gene: 12. This CDR3 is 16 amino acids long. CDR1 is SGHAT, CDR2 FQNNGV, per germline. CDR3 coding DNA: TGTGCCAGCAGCCCCACCTCCACTAGCGGGAACTATGAGCAGTTCTTC. As protein: CASSPTSTSGNYEQFF.

V usage is TRBV5-1 and J usage is TRBJ2-5; the match to TRBD1 covers 7 bases. CDR3 size: 15 residues. Trimming at V came to 1 base and at J to 4 bases, leaving 7 bases not matched to a gene. Germline CDR1 and CDR2: SGHRS and YFSETQ. The chain's CDR3 is CASSLLQGYLETQYF. The CDR3 nucleotides read TGCGCCAGCAGCTTGCTACAGGGGTATTTAGAGACCCAGTACTTC.

This clonotype was seen a handful of times. The V and J genes are TRBV5-6 and TRBJ1-2; TRBD1 matches 7 bases. The V gene end was trimmed by 0 bases and the J gene end by 8 bases; junction bases not matched to a gene: 7. This CDR3 spans 14 amino acids. Germline lookup yields CDR1 SGHDT and CDR2 YYEEEE. CDR3 region: CASSLETIGGGYTF. The CDR3 region has the DNA TGTGCCAGCAGCTTGGAGACAATAGGGGGCGGCTACACCTTC.

This clonotype was counted once. Since a much larger clone is just one base distant, this may be a read error. The V gene is TRBV6-5, the J gene TRBJ2-3, with 9 bases that match TRBD2. CDR1 and CDR2 (germline): MNHEY, SVGAGI. This CDR3 contains 16 residues. This CDR3 is CTSSYRLAADTDTQYF. The CDR3 region has the DNA TGTACCAGCAGTTACCGACTAGCGGCTGACACAGATACGCAGTATTTT.